A single sample is the source of the 15 T cell receptor beta chains below, sequenced in a study of T-cell reconstitution after alpha-beta-depleted transplantation in children (dated by TCRdb to about 2016). The treatment or condition label corresponds to: allogeneic hematopoietic cell transplantation with graft depleted of TCRalphabeta T cells and CD19 B cells. Libraries were made using PCR. The reads were generated on an Illumina HiSeq 2500. To normalize quantification of the TCRbeta repertoire, the TCR libraries were built with molecular barcoding that relied on unique molecular identifiers. Starting from the raw public reads, TCRdb applied fastp trimming at Q25, assembled clones with MiXCR and retained in-frame beta chains. Merged by CDR3 protein, the rows form single entries marked with the most common genes and DNA. The sample profile shows about 580,000 distinct CDR3 sequences; under 30% of them were found once. The top ten constitute around an eighth of the sample.

The sample was PBMCs, mostly from graft donor cells, taken 360 days after TCRalphabeta/CD19-depleted stem cell transplant. These receptor sequences come from a boy under two years old who had a stem cell transplant for acute myeloid leukemia, so the T cells may come from the graft donor.

This clonotype was observed at least ten times. The gene calls are TRBV3-1 and TRBJ2-3; 8 nucleotides agree with TRBD2. The CDR3 spans 17 residues. Trimming took 2 bases from V and 0 from J; bases not matched to a gene: 7. In germline, CDR1 is LGHDT, CDR2 YNNKEL (reference sequence). The CDR3 sequence is CASSQPRTSPSTDTQYF. DNA of the CDR3: TGTGCCAGCAGCCAACCCCGGACTAGCCCAAGCACAGATACGCAGTATTTT.

The chain recombines TRBV6-5 with TRBJ2-3; D is unclear. Per germline, CDR1 MNHEY and CDR2 SVGAGI. V lost 7 bases and J 2 bases, leaving 7 bases between the germline ends. The CDR3 is 12 residues long. CDR3 sequence reads: CASKPNTDTQYF. CDR3 bases: TGTGCCAGCAAACCAAACACAGATACGCAGTATTTT.

This clonotype was counted many times. V usage is TRBV20-1 and J usage is TRBJ2-1; 7 nucleotides agree with TRBD2. Germline-derived CDR1 and CDR2 are DFQATT and SNEGSKA (reference sequence). The CDR3 runs to 16 residues. Trimming at V came to 3 bases and at J to 5 bases, leaving 13 bases not matched to a gene. In nucleotides, the CDR3 is TGCAGTGCTAGTACTAGCGTCCGGGCCCGTAACAATGAGCAGTTCTTC. It codes for CSASTSVRARNNEQFF.

This clonotype was counted only a few times. This chain joins TRBV15 and TRBJ2-1; D not resolved. The germline V gene encodes CDR1 LNHNV and CDR2 YYDKDF (reference sequence). This CDR3 comprises 12 residues. The V end lost 0 bases, the J end lost 13 bases, and 10 bases lay between the germline ends. The CDR3 bases are TGTGCCACCAGCAGAGATGGTCAGGCTCAGTTCTTC. Protein sequence: CATSRDGQAQFF.

The chain joins TRBV24-1 to TRBJ2-3; D assignment may be TRBD1 or TRBD2 (7 bases each). This CDR3 spans 16 amino acids. Germline CDR1 is KGHDR and CDR2 is SFDVKD. Trimming left V 1 base short and J 4 bases short, with 14 bases between. In DNA, the CDR3 is TGTGCCACCAGTGATTTCCGACAGGGAGGGGCAGATACGCAGTATTTT. Encoded protein: CATSDFRQGGADTQYF.

This chain connects TRBV12-5 to TRBJ1-2, with D perhaps matching TRBD1 (5 bases). The CDR3 runs to 17 residues. V was trimmed by 3 bases and J by 8 bases, leaving 25 bases between them. Germline loops: CDR1 LGHNT, CDR2 FRNRAP. Here the CDR3 DNA reads TGTGCTAGTGGTTTAGTCCAGGGTTCCCAGATTCTTCGGGGCTACACCTTC. The encoded protein is CASGLVQGSQILRGYTF.

The rearrangement uses TRBV12-3 or TRBV12-4 and TRBJ1-4; 8 positions match TRBD1. This CDR3 is 14 amino acids long. J was trimmed by 4 bases and V by 5 bases; bases with no gene match: 3. Here the CDR3 DNA reads TGTGCCAGCAGTGTCACAGGGGGTAATGAAAAACTGTTTTTT. Amino acids: CASSVTGGNEKLFF.

This clonotype has more than one count but fewer than ten. The V gene is TRBV29-1, the J gene TRBJ1-4; D uncertain. The CDR3 is 10 amino acids. Trimming took off 5 bases at V and 6 bases at J, with 4 bases between the two ends. Germline CDR1 and CDR2: SQVTM and ANQGSEA. The CDR3 coding sequence is TGCAGCGTTCGGGATGAAAAACTGTTTTTT. Translation: CSVRDEKLFF. Filled out from reference TRBV29-1 and TRBJ1-4, the complete variable domain reads SAVISQKPSRDICQRGTSLTIQCQVDSQVTMMFWYRQQPGQSLTLIATANQGSEATYESGFVIDKFPISRPNLTFSTLTVSNMSPEDSSIYLCSVRDEKLFFGSGTQLSVL.

This clonotype has only a few counts. The rearrangement links TRBV20-1 to TRBJ2-7; a possible D gene is TRBD1 (6 bases). In germline, CDR1 is DFQATT, CDR2 SNEGSKA (reference sequence). The length of the CDR3 is 12 residues. V lost 0 bases and J lost 6, with 9 bases in between. The CDR3 protein is CSARDTGTEQYF. The CDR3 coding sequence is TGCAGTGCTAGAGATACAGGGACCGAGCAGTACTTC.

The chain couples TRBV3-1 to TRBJ2-5; TRBD2 matches 9 bases. With V trimmed by 7 bases and J by 2 bases, 8 bases remained unmatched. This CDR3 is 15 amino acids long. Germline CDR1 and CDR2: LGHDT and YNNKEL (reference sequence). This CDR3 is CASITWLAGQETQYF. For the CDR3, the DNA is TGTGCCAGCATTACCTGGCTAGCGGGGCAAGAGACCCAGTACTTC.

This clonotype was counted only a few times. This CDR3 is CASSLPPRGGDTQYF. The CDR3 region has the DNA TGTGCCAGCAGTTTGCCTCCCAGGGGCGGAGATACGCAGTATTTT. V and J are TRBV28 and TRBJ2-3, with D maybe TRBD1 (6 bases). Germline CDR1 MDHEN, CDR2 SYDVKM. V shed 3 bases and J shed 5 bases, with 15 bases lying between them. The CDR3 runs 15 residues.

V and J are TRBV11-3 and TRBJ2-7, with unresolved D. Germline CDR1 SGHNT, CDR2 YENEEA. The ends were cut back, 5 bases at V and 2 bases at J, with 16 bases in the middle. CDR3 length equals 15 residues. CDR3 region: CASSLRRSSTYEQYF. The CDR3 DNA reads TGTGCCAGCAGCCTGCGCCGGTCCTCCACCTACGAGCAGTACTTC.

This clonotype was counted ten times or more. CDR3 sequence (DNA): TGCAGTGCTAGAGACCTGATTGGCGGGGAGCTGTTTTTT. Its protein is CSARDLIGGELFF. The rearrangement joins TRBV20-1 to TRBJ2-2; no clear D gene. This CDR3 is 13 amino acids long. Germline CDR1 and CDR2: DFQATT and SNEGSKA (reference sequence). The V end lost 0 bases, the J end lost 7 bases, and 9 bases lay between the germline ends.

There are many counts of this clonotype. The chain uses TRBV5-1 and TRBJ2-3; D may match TRBD1 or TRBD2 (5 bases each). V was cut by 0 bases and J by 4 bases, with 12 bases left in between. This CDR3 contains 15 residues. Germline CDR1 and CDR2: SGHRS and YFSETQ. The CDR3 region is CASSLEGGDADTQYF. CDR3 DNA sequence: TGCGCCAGCAGCTTGGAGGGTGGGGACGCAGATACGCAGTATTTT. Full variable domain (missing parts from reference TRBV5-1 and TRBJ2-3): KAGVTQTPRYLIKTRGQQVTLSCSPISGHRSVSWYQQTPGQGLQFLFEYFSETQRNKGNFPGRFSGRQFSNSRSEMNVSTLELGDSALYLCASSLEGGDADTQYFGPGTRLTVL.

This clonotype was detected ten times or more. J is TRBJ2-3 and V is TRBV20-1; D is undetermined. The CDR3 is made up of 13 amino acids. Germline V CDR1 and CDR2: DFQATT, SNEGSKA (reference sequence). Between the trimmed V and J ends, which lost 1 base and 4 bases, there was a span of 9 bases. CDR3 DNA sequence: TGCAGTGCTAGAGTGGGTAGTCCAGATACGCAGTATTTT. Its translation: CSARVGSPDTQYF.